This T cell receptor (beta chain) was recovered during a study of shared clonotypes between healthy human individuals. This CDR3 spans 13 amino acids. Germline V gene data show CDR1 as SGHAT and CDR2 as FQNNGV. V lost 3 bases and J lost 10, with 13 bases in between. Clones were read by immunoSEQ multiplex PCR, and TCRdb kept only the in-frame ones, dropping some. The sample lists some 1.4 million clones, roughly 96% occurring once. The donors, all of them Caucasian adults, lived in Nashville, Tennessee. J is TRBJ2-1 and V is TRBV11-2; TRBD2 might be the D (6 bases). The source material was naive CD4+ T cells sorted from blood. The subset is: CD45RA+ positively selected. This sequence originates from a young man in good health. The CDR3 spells CASSLAGLPEQFF. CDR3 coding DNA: TGTGCCAGCAGCTTGGCGGGGCTCCCGGAGCAGTTCTTC.